This is a list of T cell receptor beta chains from one sample in a study of T cells in Graves' hyperthyroidism and ophthalmopathy. TCRdb re-called the multiplex PCR reads through MiXCR, storing one row per CDR3 protein. There are fewer than 500,000 distinct CDR3 sequences in the sample; 14% to 15% occur only once, and approximately 13% lies in the top ten. Material for sequencing was blood. Source of these receptors: a man between 18 and 35 years old with Graves' ophthalmopathy. Each CDR3 is given with its conserved first and last residue. D genes are given only for firm matches. The listing skips clone size in some rows; elsewhere it reads once, few, many or a size class.

CDR3 DNA | CDR3 protein | clone size | V gene | D gene | J gene
TGTGCCAGCAGCTTAGTGGCAGGGGAGGGCTCACCCCTCCACTTT | CASSLVAGEGSPLHF | many | TRBV11-2 | NA | TRBJ1-6
TGTGCCAGCAGCTCTCTCGACACCTCTGGAAACACCATATATTTT | CASSSLDTSGNTIYF | few | TRBV5-4 | NA | TRBJ1-3
TGTGCCAGTAGTATACCCCACAGGAACTATGGCTACACCTTC | CASSIPHRNYGYTF | NA | TRBV19 | NA | TRBJ1-2
TGTGCCAGCAGTTACCCGCTAGCGGGAGCCCCGATATACTCCTACGAGCAGTACTTC | CASSYPLAGAPIYSYEQYF | NA | TRBV6-5 | TRBD2 | TRBJ2-7
TGTGCCAGCAGCTTAGATCGGGGTGGGACCCAGTACTTC | CASSLDRGGTQYF | many | TRBV11-2 | NA | TRBJ2-5
TGCGCCAGCAGCCACCCAGGGGGAGATACGCAGTATTTT | CASSHPGGDTQYF | NA | TRBV4-1 | TRBD1 | TRBJ2-3
TGCAGCGCGGAGGGAGGGGTAAATCAGCCCCAGCATTTT | CSAEGGVNQPQHF | NA | TRBV29-1 | NA | TRBJ1-5
TGCAGCGTTGGGAGCGCGGGAGCGGGAGAGACCCAGTACTTC | CSVGSAGAGETQYF | few | TRBV29-1 | TRBD2 | TRBJ2-5
TGTGCCAGCGGGAGGGACTATTCCTACAATGAGCAGTTCTTC | CASGRDYSYNEQFF | few | TRBV6-1 | TRBD2 | TRBJ2-1
TGTGCCACCAGCAGAGTTTTCGCTCTGGGAAACACCATATATTTT | CATSRVFALGNTIYF | NA | TRBV15 | NA | TRBJ1-3
TGTGCCAGCAGTTCGCTGGCGGTGTCCGGGGACCAGGGAGGTGCTAACTATGGCTACACCTTC | CASSSLAVSGDQGGANYGYTF | NA | TRBV28 | NA | TRBJ1-2
TGCGCCAGCAGCTTGTCCCGCGTCGGTCATAACACTGAAGCTTTCTTT | CASSLSRVGHNTEAFF | many | TRBV5-1 | NA | TRBJ1-1
TGTGCCACCAGTGATTTACCAGGGGTTCATCAGCCCCAGCATTTT | CATSDLPGVHQPQHF | many | TRBV24-1 | NA | TRBJ1-5